The 22 T cell receptor beta chains below all came from one sample that was sequenced in a study of Ad26.COV2.S vaccination and SARS-CoV-2 variants. Using immunoSEQ multiplex PCR, the repertoire was profiled, and TCRdb retains in-frame clones only, with some absent. This table holds about 350,000 clones, 85% to 90% found once. As to treatment: around 19 received Ad26.COV2.S at low or high dose, single or two shots; 5 received placebo; per-sample allocation not given. Samples were taken on day 63 after the first vaccine or placebo injection. The sequencing used peripheral blood, collected in a trial of Ad26.COV2.S vaccine versus placebo. All receptors come from a person aged 18-60 years who received the Ad26.COV2.S COVID-19 vaccine or a placebo.

V is TRBV12-3 or TRBV12-4 and J is TRBJ2-7; possible D gene TRBD2, 5 bases. The V end was cut by 3 bases, the J end by 7 bases, with 10 bases between. This CDR3 has 12 residues. CDR3 nucleotide sequence: TGTGCCAGCAGTTTTGGCCCGGGAGAGCAGTACTTC. This gives the protein CASSFGPGEQYF.

This clone turned up a few times. The chain carries TRBV7-2 and TRBJ1-2, with 7 bases matching TRBD1. J was trimmed by 0 bases and V by 1 base; bases with no gene match: 5. The CDR3 has 16 residues. The germline gives CDR1 SGHTA, CDR2 FQGNSA. The CDR3 DNA sequence: TGTGCCAGCAGCTTAGTGACAGGGACTACTAACTATGGCTACACCTTC. This encodes CASSLVTGTTNYGYTF.

The chain combines TRBV12-3 or TRBV12-4 with TRBJ1-2; D unclear. CDR3 length: 11 amino acids. V lost 3 bases and J 8 bases, leaving 7 bases between the germline ends. The CDR3 DNA reads as TGTGCCAGCAGTTTGGGTCGAGGCTACACCTTC. Translating it yields CASSLGRGYTF.

This rearrangement joins TRBV13 to TRBJ2-7; 13 bases fit TRBD2. The germline V gene has CDR1 PRHDT and CDR2 FYEKMQ (reference sequence). Trimming took 5 bases from V and 1 from J; bases not matched to a gene: 5. The CDR3 has 16 residues. CDR3 in amino acids: CASSPTTSGGSYEQYF. CDR3 nucleotide sequence: TGTGCCAGCAGCCCGACGACTAGCGGGGGGTCCTACGAGCAGTACTTC.

This chain joins TRBV19 and TRBJ2-1, with D possibly TRBD2 on 6 matching bases. Germline V gene sequence: CDR1 LNHDA, CDR2 SQIVND (reference sequence). V lost 5 bases and J lost 3, with 8 bases in between. The CDR3 is made up of 13 amino acids. For the CDR3, the DNA is TGTGCCAGTAGTCCTAGCGACTACAATGAGCAGTTCTTC. Its protein is CASSPSDYNEQFF.

This chain uses TRBV7-9 with TRBJ1-4; D is unclear. The CDR3 loop spans 17 amino acids. Germline lookup yields CDR1 SEHNR and CDR2 FQNEAQ (reference sequence). V lost 0 bases, J lost 0 bases, and 11 bases lay in between. This CDR3 is CASSLASGTATNEKLFF. The CDR3 DNA reads as TGTGCCAGCAGCTTAGCGAGCGGTACTGCAACTAATGAAAAACTGTTTTTT. The variable domain in full, with the rest retrieved from reference TRBV7-9 and TRBJ1-4, is DTGVSQNPRHKITKRGQNVTFRCDPISEHNRLYWYRQTLGQGPEFLTYFQNEAQLEKSRLLSDRFSAERPKGSFSTLEIQRTEQGDSAMYLCASSLASGTATNEKLFFGSGTQLSVL.

This chain joins TRBV9 and TRBJ1-2; D possibly corresponds to TRBD1 (6 bases). This CDR3 contains 15 residues. Trimming cost V 0 bases and J 4 bases, with 13 bases left between them. Germline lookup yields CDR1 SGDLS and CDR2 YYNGEE. The CDR3 loop is CASSVAQGEIYGYTF. The CDR3, as DNA: TGTGCCAGCAGCGTAGCACAGGGAGAAATCTATGGCTACACCTTC. The variable domain in full, completed from reference TRBV9 and TRBJ1-2, reads DSGVTQTPKHLITATGQRVTLRCSPRSGDLSVYWYQQSLDQGLQFLIQYYNGEERAKGNILERFSAQQFPDLHSELNLSSLELGDSALYFCASSVAQGEIYGYTFGSGTRLTVV.

The V and J genes are TRBV18 and TRBJ1-1; D is perhaps TRBD1 (5 bases). CDR3 size: 15 residues. Germline-derived CDR1 and CDR2 are KGHSH and LQKENI. Trimming left V 5 bases short and J 2 bases short, with 15 bases between. CDR3 residues: CASSFQTGVNTEAFF. The CDR3 DNA follows: TGTGCCAGCTCATTTCAAACAGGAGTCAACACTGAAGCTTTCTTT.

The chain combines TRBV7-9 with TRBJ2-7, with D perhaps TRBD2 (5 bases). V lost 4 bases and J lost 4, with 20 bases in between. Germline values: CDR1 SEHNR, CDR2 FQNEAQ (reference sequence). The CDR3 runs to 16 residues. The CDR3 DNA follows: TGTGCCAGCAGCTCGGAACCCCGGGGTACAACATACGAGCAGTACTTC. Translation gives CASSSEPRGTTYEQYF.

The CDR3 sequence is CASSPGGREDTGELFF. For the CDR3, the DNA is TGTGCCAGCAGCCCAGGGGGGCGGGAGGACACCGGGGAGCTGTTTTTT. This sequence joins TRBV11-1 and TRBJ2-2, with D tentatively TRBD2 (8 bases). The V end lost 5 bases, the J end lost 3 bases, and 16 bases lay between the germline ends. Germline V gene data show CDR1 as SGHAT and CDR2 as FQDESV (reference sequence). This CDR3 spans 16 amino acids.

The chain has TRBV18 and TRBJ2-2; 10 bases fit TRBD2. The CDR3 contains 16 residues. V was pared by 6 bases and J by 3 bases, with 7 bases of the junction left unmatched. In germline, CDR1 is KGHSH, CDR2 LQKENI. The CDR3 spells CASSPAGGPDTGELFF. CDR3 sequence (DNA): TGTGCCAGCTCCCCAGCGGGAGGGCCGGACACCGGGGAGCTGTTTTTT.

The chain carries TRBV5-1 and TRBJ2-5, with 9 bases fitting TRBD1. Germline loops: CDR1 SGHRS, CDR2 YFSETQ. Germline trimming cut 3 bases from V and 7 bases from J; bases unmatched to any gene: 10. This CDR3 is built from 15 residues. The CDR3 region is CASSSGTGNRATQYF. The DNA for the CDR3 is TGCGCCAGCAGCTCCGGGACAGGGAATAGAGCGACCCAGTACTTC.

The chain links TRBV12-3 or TRBV12-4 to TRBJ1-1; D remains unclear. CDR3 length: 13 residues. V was pared by 2 bases and J by 6 bases, with 10 bases between. CDR3 residues: CASSLNVRAEAFF. The CDR3 nucleotides are TGTGCCAGCAGTTTAAATGTTCGAGCTGAAGCTTTCTTT.

This chain links TRBV5-4 with TRBJ1-6; TRBD1 might be the D (5 bases). The germline V gene encodes CDR1 SGHNT and CDR2 YYREEE (reference sequence). This CDR3 comprises 15 residues. V lost 0 bases, J lost 10 bases, and 14 bases lay in between. The chain's CDR3 is CASSLALGDDSPLHF. The DNA of the CDR3 is TGTGCCAGCAGCTTGGCCCTGGGGGATGACTCACCCCTCCACTTT. Complete variable domain (other parts from reference TRBV5-4 and TRBJ1-6): ETGVTQSPTHLIKTRGQQVTLRCSSQSGHNTVSWYQQALGQGPQFIFQYYREEENGRGNFPPRFSGLQFPNYSSELNVNALELDDSALYLCASSLALGDDSPLHFGNGTRLTVT.

The genes are TRBV11-1 and TRBJ2-1; 7 bases map to TRBD1. The CDR3 contains 15 residues. Looked up from germline, CDR1 is SGHAT and CDR2 is FQDESV (reference sequence). Losses at the gene ends were 5 bases for V and 6 bases for J; bases not matched to a gene: 10. The CDR3 DNA is TGTGCCAGCAGCCGCACAGGGGCGGTACCCAATGAGCAGTTCTTC. Residues: CASSRTGAVPNEQFF.

The chain combines TRBV2 with TRBJ1-2; D is perhaps TRBD1 (5 bases). Germline V lookup: CDR1 SNHLY, CDR2 FYNNEI. Trimming shortened V by 2 bases and J by 3 bases, and 7 bases separated the two germline ends. This CDR3 region has 13 residues. The DNA for the CDR3 is TGTGCCAGCAGTGAAAGGGGATACTATGGCTACACCTTC. Translating gives CASSERGYYGYTF.

The V gene is TRBV27, the J gene TRBJ2-1; TRBD1 might be the D (5 bases). Germline V CDR1 and CDR2: MNHEY, SMNVEV (reference sequence). The CDR3 totals 14 residues. Trimming shortened V by 4 bases and J by 8 bases, and 15 bases separated the two germline ends. This chain's CDR3 is CASSSARGEDEQFF. CDR3 sequence (DNA): TGTGCCAGCAGTTCAGCAAGGGGTGAGGATGAGCAGTTCTTC.

This rearrangement joins TRBV19 to TRBJ2-7, with D maybe TRBD2 (7 bases). V was cut by 3 bases and J by 5 bases, with 14 bases left in between. There are 14 residues in the CDR3. Looked up from germline, CDR1 is LNHDA and CDR2 is SQIVND (reference sequence). The CDR3 is CASSITAGADEQYF. Written as DNA, the CDR3 is TGTGCCAGTAGTATCACCGCGGGGGCCGACGAGCAGTACTTC.

The chain employs TRBV9 and TRBJ1-2; maybe TRBD1 (6 bases). The CDR3 spans 14 residues. Trimming took off 4 bases at V and 4 bases at J, with 14 bases between the two ends. Germline loops: CDR1 SGDLS, CDR2 YYNGEE. This chain's CDR3 is CASSPQGYGYGYTF. Here the CDR3 DNA reads TGTGCCAGCAGCCCACAGGGATACGGCTATGGCTACACCTTC.

V is TRBV28 and J is TRBJ1-1; D is unresolved. CDR1 is MDHEN, CDR2 SYDVKM, per germline. The ends were cut back, 3 bases at V and 9 bases at J, with 11 bases in the middle. CDR3 length equals 12 residues. This CDR3 reads CASSFRGRKAFF. CDR3 nucleotides: TGTGCCAGCAGTTTTAGAGGCAGGAAAGCTTTCTTT.

The chain employs TRBV30 and TRBJ1-4; D gene unclear. V lost 0 bases, J lost 6 bases, and 8 bases lay in between. Germline CDR1 and CDR2: GTSNPN and SVGIG (reference sequence). CDR3 length equals 13 residues. The CDR3 nucleotides are TGTGCCTGGAGTGTACAAGCTCATGAAAAACTGTTTTTT. Translated: CAWSVQAHEKLFF.

V gene TRBV28 combines with J gene TRBJ2-2; D might be TRBD2 (6 bases). This CDR3 has 15 amino acids. The germline V gene has CDR1 MDHEN and CDR2 SYDVKM. V lost 10 bases, J lost 2 bases, and 17 bases lay in between. The CDR3 loop is CAISFGGLNTGELFF. The DNA of the CDR3 is TGTGCCATCTCATTTGGAGGGCTTAACACCGGGGAGCTGTTTTTT.